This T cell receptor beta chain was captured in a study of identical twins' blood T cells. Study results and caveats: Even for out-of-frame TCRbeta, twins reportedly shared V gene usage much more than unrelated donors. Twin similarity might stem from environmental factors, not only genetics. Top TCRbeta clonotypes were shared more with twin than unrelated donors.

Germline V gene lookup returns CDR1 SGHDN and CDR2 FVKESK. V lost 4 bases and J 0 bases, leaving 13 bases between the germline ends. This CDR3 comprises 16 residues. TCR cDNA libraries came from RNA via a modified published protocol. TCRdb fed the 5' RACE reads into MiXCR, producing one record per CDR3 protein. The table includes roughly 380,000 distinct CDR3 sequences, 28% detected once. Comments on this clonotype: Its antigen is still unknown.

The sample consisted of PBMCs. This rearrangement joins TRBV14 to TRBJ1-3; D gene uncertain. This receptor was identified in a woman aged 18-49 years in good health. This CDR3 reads CASSPAEYRSGNTIYF. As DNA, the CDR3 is TGTGCCAGCAGCCCGGCCGAGTATCGCTCTGGAAACACCATATATTTT.